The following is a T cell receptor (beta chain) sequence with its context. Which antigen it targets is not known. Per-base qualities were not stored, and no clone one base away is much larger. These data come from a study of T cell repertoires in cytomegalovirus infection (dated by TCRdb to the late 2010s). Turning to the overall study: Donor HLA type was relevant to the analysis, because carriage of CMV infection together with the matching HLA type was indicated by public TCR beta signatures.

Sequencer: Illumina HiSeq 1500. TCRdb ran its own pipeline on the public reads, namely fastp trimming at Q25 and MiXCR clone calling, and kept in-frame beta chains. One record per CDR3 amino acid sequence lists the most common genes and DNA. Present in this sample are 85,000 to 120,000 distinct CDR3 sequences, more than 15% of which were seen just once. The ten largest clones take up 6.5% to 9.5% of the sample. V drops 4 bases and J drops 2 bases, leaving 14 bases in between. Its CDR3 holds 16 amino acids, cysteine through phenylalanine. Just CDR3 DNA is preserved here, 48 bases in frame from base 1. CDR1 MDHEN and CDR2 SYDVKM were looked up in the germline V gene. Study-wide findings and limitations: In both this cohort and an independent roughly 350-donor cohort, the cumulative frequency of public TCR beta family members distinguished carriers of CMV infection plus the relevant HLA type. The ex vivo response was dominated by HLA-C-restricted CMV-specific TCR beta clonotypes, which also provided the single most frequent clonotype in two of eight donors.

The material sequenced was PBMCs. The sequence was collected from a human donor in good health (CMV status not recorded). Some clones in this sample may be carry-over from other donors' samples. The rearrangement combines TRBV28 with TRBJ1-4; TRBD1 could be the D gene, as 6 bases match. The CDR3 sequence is CASSSSGGKTNEKLFF. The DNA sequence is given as TGTGCCAGCAGTTCGAGCGGGGGCAAGACTAATGAAAAACTGTTTTTT.